The 7 T cell receptor beta chains given below trace back to one sample, sequenced in a study of blood T cell repertoires in COVID-19. TCRdb keeps only in-frame clones here, not all; method: immunoSEQ multiplex PCR. Altogether roughly 110,000 clones are present, approximately 81% being singletons, with the ten largest covering roughly 1.6%. Material: peripheral blood. Every receptor here comes from a man aged 50 or older with acute or convalescent COVID-19.

The gene calls are TRBV3-1 (or the pseudogene TRBV3-2) and TRBJ2-6; D remains unclear. V dropped 4 bases and J dropped 0 bases, with 10 bases sitting between them. Per germline, CDR1 LGHDT and CDR2 YNNKEL (reference sequence). The CDR3 is made up of 16 amino acids. CDR3 residues: CASSPQLYSGANVLTF. The CDR3 coding sequence is TGTGCCAGCAGCCCACAGCTTTACTCTGGGGCCAACGTCCTGACTTTC.

The gene calls are TRBV7-3 and TRBJ2-3; TRBD1 matches 7 bases. The CDR3 totals 13 residues. Unmatched junction bases numbered 1, after V lost 4 bases and J lost 3 bases. The germline V gene encodes CDR1 SGHTA and CDR2 FQGTGA. CDR3: CASSSQGTDTQYF. As DNA, the CDR3 is TGTGCCAGCAGCTCACAGGGGACAGATACGCAGTATTTT.

Remarks on this clone: Other DNA sequences from this sample encode an identical CDR3 as well. The V call is TRBV7-3, the J call TRBJ1-1, with TRBD1 as a possible D gene (6 bases). The V and J ends lost 3 bases and 1 base respectively, with 6 bases between them. Looked up from germline, CDR1 is SGHTA and CDR2 is FQGTGA. This CDR3 region has 13 residues. The DNA for the CDR3 is TGTGCCAGCAGCTTGGGACAGAACACTGAAGCTTTCTTT. Translation: CASSLGQNTEAFF.

V usage is TRBV4-1 and J usage is TRBJ2-1; D is ambiguous. This CDR3 has 14 residues. Trimming stripped 7 bases from V and 3 bases from J, with 13 bases between. From germline, CDR1 is MGHRA and CDR2 YSYEKL. The chain's CDR3 is CASTLGSGYNEQFF. CDR3 bases: TGCGCCAGCACCTTGGGCTCAGGCTACAATGAGCAGTTCTTC.

The V call is TRBV19, the J call TRBJ2-3; 13 bases align to TRBD2. V lost 4 bases to trimming and J lost 6 bases; unmatched junction nucleotides: 4. There are 15 residues in the CDR3. Germline values: CDR1 LNHDA, CDR2 SQIVND (reference sequence). CDR3 sequence reads: CASSSQGLAGDTQYF. The CDR3 nucleotides read TGTGCCAGTAGTAGTCAGGGACTAGCGGGGGATACGCAGTATTTT.

J is TRBJ1-4 and V is TRBV13; 10 bases match TRBD1. Germline CDR1 PRHDT, CDR2 FYEKMQ (reference sequence). This CDR3 region has 15 residues. The ends lost 5 bases at V and 6 bases at J; junction bases unmatched: 6. Here the CDR3 reads CASSRRDRGYEKLFF. CDR3 DNA: TGTGCCAGCAGCCGCCGGGACAGGGGATATGAAAAACTGTTTTTT.

The chain carries TRBV6-5 and TRBJ2-2, with no clear D. Germline V gives CDR1 MNHEY, CDR2 SVGAGI. V was clipped by 6 bases and J by 6 bases, with 17 bases between them. The CDR3 runs to 15 residues. The CDR3 DNA is TGTGCCAGCAGGATCCGGGTGGCCCCCGCCGGGGAGCTGTTTTTT. It translates to CASRIRVAPAGELFF.